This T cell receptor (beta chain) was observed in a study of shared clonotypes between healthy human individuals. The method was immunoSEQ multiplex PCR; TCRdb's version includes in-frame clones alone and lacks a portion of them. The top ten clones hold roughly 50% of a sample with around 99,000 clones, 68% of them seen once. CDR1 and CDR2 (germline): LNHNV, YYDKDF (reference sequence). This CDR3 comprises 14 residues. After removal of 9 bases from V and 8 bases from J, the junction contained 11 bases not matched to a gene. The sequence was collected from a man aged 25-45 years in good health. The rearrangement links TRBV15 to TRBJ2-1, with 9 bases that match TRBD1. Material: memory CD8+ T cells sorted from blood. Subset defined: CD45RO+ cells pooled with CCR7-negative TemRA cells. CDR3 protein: CATGSGQGSDEQFF. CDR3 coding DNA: TGTGCCACAGGGTCGGGACAGGGATCGGATGAGCAGTTCTTC. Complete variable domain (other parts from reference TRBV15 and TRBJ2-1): DAMVIQNPRYQVTQFGKPVTLSCSQTLNHNVMYWYQQKSSQAPKLLFHYYDKDFNNEADTPDNFQSRRPNTSFCFLDIRSPGLGDTAMYLCATGSGQGSDEQFFGPGTRLTVL.